A single sample is the source of the 12 T cell receptor beta chains below, sequenced in a study of T cell responses to AZD1222 COVID-19 vaccine. Method: immunoSEQ multiplex PCR; TCRdb's copy keeps in-frame clones and lacks some. This table has 100,000 or so clones, roughly 89% appearing once. The starting material was peripheral blood, obtained 28 days after the second AZD1222 dose. These receptors were obtained from an adult who received the AZD1222 COVID-19 vaccine.

The chain has TRBV18 and TRBJ1-4; D gene uncertain. The germline V gene has CDR1 KGHSH and CDR2 LQKENI. This CDR3 is 14 amino acids long. Trimming took off 2 bases at V and 7 bases at J, with 11 bases between the two ends. In nucleotides, the CDR3 is TGTGCCAGCTCACCAGCTCGGGCGGCTGAAAAACTGTTTTTT. Encoded protein: CASSPARAAEKLFF.

This chain links TRBV6-5 with TRBJ1-5, with TRBD1 matching 8 bases. With 7 bases clipped from V and 6 bases from J, the junction kept 5 bases outside the gene matches. This CDR3 is 13 amino acids long. The V gene's germline CDR1 is MNHEY and CDR2 SVGAGI. The CDR3 bases are TGTGCCAGCACACCCACAGGGGGTCAGCCCCAGCATTTT. This codes for CASTPTGGQPQHF.

On this clone: Within the sample, other DNA sequences also encode this same CDR3. The chain combines TRBV11-1 with TRBJ2-1, with TRBD2 matching 16 bases. The V gene's germline CDR1 is SGHAT and CDR2 FQDESV (reference sequence). The CDR3 is 15 residues long. V shed 6 bases, J shed 4 bases, and the junction held 0 bases outside the gene matches. Here the CDR3 reads CASRGLAGGYNEQFF. The CDR3 DNA reads as TGTGCCAGCAGGGGACTAGCGGGAGGGTACAATGAGCAGTTCTTC.

This chain uses TRBV27 with TRBJ1-2, with D unclear. CDR1 and CDR2 (germline): MNHEY, SMNVEV (reference sequence). This CDR3 is built from 15 residues. Trimming removed 2 bases from V and 7 bases from J, with 17 bases in between. This chain's CDR3 is CASSLIVGGMGGYTF. CDR3 sequence (DNA): TGTGCCAGCAGTTTAATTGTTGGCGGGATGGGTGGCTACACCTTC.

The J gene is TRBJ2-3, the V gene TRBV7-2, with 10 nucleotides matching TRBD2. The CDR3 is 15 amino acids. V lost 5 bases, J lost 3 bases, and 5 bases stayed unmatched. In germline, CDR1 is SGHTA, CDR2 FQGNSA. The CDR3 loop reads CASSQPSGRTDTQYF. The CDR3 nucleotides are TGTGCCAGCAGCCAGCCTAGCGGGAGAACAGATACGCAGTATTTT.

This clone was detected only once. In DNA form, the CDR3 reads TGTGCCAGCAGCGAAACACCCCCGTTTGGGAGGGGCTACGAGCAGTACTTC. It encodes CASSETPPFGRGYEQYF. The genes are TRBV13 and TRBJ2-7; 7 bases agree with TRBD2. The CDR3 length is 17 residues. The germline CDR1 and CDR2 sequences are PRHDT and FYEKMQ (reference sequence). The trim removed 5 bases at V and 3 bases at J, leaving 16 bases unmatched.

V is TRBV21-1 and J is TRBJ1-2. TRBV21-1 is assigned pseudogene status. The CDR3 extends over 14 amino acids. CDR3 protein: CASTGGWQTAGYTF. CDR3 nucleotide sequence: TGTGCCAGCACCGGGGGGTGGCAGACCGCTGGCTACACCTTC.

The rearrangement joins TRBV7-9 to TRBJ1-5, with 12 bases identical to TRBD1. The CDR3 is 19 residues long. CDR1 and CDR2 (germline): SEHNR, FQNEAQ (reference sequence). With V trimmed by 5 bases and J by 0 bases, 11 bases remained unmatched. The CDR3 region has the DNA TGTGCCAGCAGCCCATTGGGACAGGGGGCCGAGTATAGCAATCAGCCCCAGCATTTT. This codes for CASSPLGQGAEYSNQPQHF. Full variable domain (remainder filled in from reference TRBV7-9 and TRBJ1-5): DTGVSQNPRHKITKRGQNVTFRCDPISEHNRLYWYRQTLGQGPEFLTYFQNEAQLEKSRLLSDRFSAERPKGSFSTLEIQRTEQGDSAMYLCASSPLGQGAEYSNQPQHFGDGTRLSIL.

This clone turned up a few times. This rearrangement joins TRBV19 to TRBJ2-1; 7 bases line up with TRBD2. Germline values: CDR1 LNHDA, CDR2 SQIVND (reference sequence). V was pared by 6 bases and J by 0 bases, with 8 bases of the junction left unmatched. The CDR3 has 16 amino acids. CDR3 nucleotides: TGTGCCAGTAGGGCTAGCGGATGGGGCTCCTACAATGAGCAGTTCTTC. Translation gives CASRASGWGSYNEQFF.

The gene calls are TRBV6-5 and TRBJ1-2, with 7 bases identical to TRBD1. CDR1 and CDR2 (germline): MNHEY, SVGAGI. V dropped 7 bases and J dropped 4; count of bases not matched to a gene: 9. This CDR3 has 14 amino acids. The CDR3 sequence: CASTDRAAGYGYTF. DNA of the CDR3: TGTGCCAGCACCGACAGGGCGGCCGGCTATGGCTACACCTTC.

The genes are TRBV30 and TRBJ1-6; the D gene is possibly TRBD1 (5 bases). Trimming shortened V by 1 base and J by 6 bases, and 7 bases separated the two germline ends. Looked up from germline, CDR1 is GTSNPN and CDR2 is SVGIG (reference sequence). The length of the CDR3 is 13 residues. The CDR3 DNA is TGTGCCTGGAGTGGTGGGGGTAATTCACCCCTCCACTTT. Its protein is CAWSGGGNSPLHF.

V is TRBV28 and J is TRBJ2-7; 14 bases map to TRBD2. Germline CDR1 MDHEN, CDR2 SYDVKM. V shed 5 bases and J 7 bases; nucleotides not matched to a gene: 7. This CDR3 comprises 15 residues. Written as DNA, the CDR3 is TGTGCCAGCAGTGGGGGACTAGCGGGAGTAAGGGAGCAGTACTTC. It translates to CASSGGLAGVREQYF.